Shown below are 28 T cell receptor beta chains from a single sample sequenced in a study of T cell responses to AZD1222 COVID-19 vaccine. Here immunoSEQ multiplex PCR was the method, and the copy in TCRdb shows in-frame clones only, minus some. The sample consists of 90,000 to 120,000 clones, more than 90% of them appearing once. The specimen was peripheral blood, collected on day 0 of AZD1222 vaccination. The receptors shown here come from an adult in good health.

The rearrangement joins TRBV30 to TRBJ2-5, with unresolved D. V was pared by 0 bases and J by 4 bases, with 9 bases between. The CDR3 contains 13 residues. Looked up from germline, CDR1 is GTSNPN and CDR2 is SVGIG (reference sequence). CDR3 bases: TGTGCCTGGAGTGTATACATACGAGAGACCCAGTACTTC. Amino acids: CAWSVYIRETQYF.

V and J are TRBV7-9 and TRBJ2-7; TRBD1 matches at 12 bases. Germline CDR1 reads SEHNR; CDR2 reads FQNEAQ (reference sequence). The CDR3 totals 15 residues. V was clipped by 1 base and J by 3 bases; unmatched bases: 1. The CDR3, as DNA: TGTGCCAGCAGCTTAGGGGACAGGGGGCTCTACGAGCAGTACTTC. It yields the protein CASSLGDRGLYEQYF.

The rearrangement uses TRBV5-5 and TRBJ2-3; D not certain. CDR1 and CDR2 (germline): SGHKS, YYEKEE (reference sequence). The CDR3 is 15 residues long. The V and J ends lost 4 bases and 0 bases respectively, with 12 bases between them. CDR3: CASSLENPSTDTQYF. CDR3 DNA sequence: TGTGCCAGCAGCCTAGAAAACCCTAGCACAGATACGCAGTATTTT.

The chain recombines TRBV27 with TRBJ2-5; the match to TRBD1 covers 11 bases. The CDR3 loop spans 15 amino acids. With V trimmed by 7 bases and J by 1 base, 5 bases remained unmatched. Germline CDR1 is MNHEY and CDR2 is SMNVEV (reference sequence). The CDR3 coding sequence is TGTGCCAGCAAGAGGACAGGGGGCTTCCAAGAGACCCAGTACTTC. It specifies CASKRTGGFQETQYF.

The chain combines TRBV11-3 with TRBJ1-1; no firm D call. This CDR3 is 15 amino acids long. Trimming removed 5 bases at V and 2 bases at J, with 15 bases between. CDR1 SGHNT and CDR2 YENEEA come from the germline V gene. The CDR3 reads CASSPEGIPNTEAFF. The CDR3 DNA follows: TGTGCCAGCAGCCCGGAAGGTATACCCAACACTGAAGCTTTCTTT.

V gene TRBV12-5 combines with J gene TRBJ1-2; D call uncertain. V was trimmed by 3 bases and J by 5 bases, leaving 10 bases between them. Germline loops: CDR1 LGHNT, CDR2 FRNRAP. The CDR3 runs to 13 residues. CDR3 nucleotide sequence: TGTGCTAGTGGTTTCTCCGGGGAGTATGGCTACACCTTC. It translates to CASGFSGEYGYTF.

The genes are TRBV10-3 and TRBJ2-3; 8 bases match TRBD2. There are 16 residues in the CDR3. The germline CDR1 and CDR2 sequences are ENHRY and SYGVKD. V shed 8 bases and J 2 bases; nucleotides not matched to a gene: 12. The CDR3 here is CAIASSGELNTDTQYF. CDR3 bases: TGTGCCATCGCGAGTAGCGGGGAACTTAACACAGATACGCAGTATTTT.

The chain is built from TRBV9 and TRBJ1-2, with 7 bases that match TRBD1. V was clipped by 4 bases and J by 2 bases; unmatched bases: 8. This CDR3 spans 15 amino acids. CDR1 and CDR2 from the germline V gene are SGDLS and YYNGEE. CDR3 sequence reads: CASSSTGTANYGYTF. CDR3 nucleotide sequence: TGTGCCAGCAGCTCGACCGGGACAGCCAACTATGGCTACACCTTC. The variable domain in full, with the rest retrieved from reference TRBV9 and TRBJ1-2, is DSGVTQTPKHLITATGQRVTLRCSPRSGDLSVYWYQQSLDQGLQFLIQYYNGEERAKGNILERFSAQQFPDLHSELNLSSLELGDSALYFCASSSTGTANYGYTFGSGTRLTVV.

The rearrangement links TRBV6-2 or TRBV6-3 to TRBJ2-3; 8 bases are shared with TRBD2. Germline CDR1 and CDR2: MNHEY and SVGEGT. This CDR3 contains 15 residues. The ends lost 6 bases at V and 5 bases at J; junction bases unmatched: 10. The CDR3 DNA reads TGTGCCAGCAGCCCCCGGCGGGGGGCCGGAGATACGCAGTATTTT. It is translated as CASSPRRGAGDTQYF.

The chain combines TRBV30 with TRBJ1-1; TRBD1 might be the D (5 bases). The CDR3 covers 12 residues. The germline V gene encodes CDR1 GTSNPN and CDR2 SVGIG (reference sequence). Trimming shortened V by 8 bases and J by 4 bases, and 14 bases separated the two germline ends. CDR3 protein: CAEIDQGTEAFF. CDR3 nucleotides: TGTGCCGAGATCGACCAGGGCACTGAAGCTTTCTTT.

The chain carries TRBV18 and TRBJ1-1, with TRBD1 as a possible D gene (5 bases). The CDR3 loop spans 17 amino acids. Germline assignment: CDR1 KGHSH and CDR2 LQKENI. Trimming took 2 bases from V and 1 from J, leaving 17 bases between them. CDR3 nucleotide sequence: TGTGCCAGCTCACCATTCATCTCAGGGCAAACGAACACTGAAGCTTTCTTT. This translates into CASSPFISGQTNTEAFF.

The chain joins TRBV20-1 to TRBJ1-5; 7 nucleotides align to TRBD1. Germline V CDR1 and CDR2: DFQATT, SNEGSKA (reference sequence). The CDR3 is made up of 15 amino acids. J was trimmed by 0 bases and V by 3 bases; bases with no gene match: 5. The CDR3 DNA sequence: TGCAGTGCTAGTGGGGGACAGCTTAGCAATCAGCCCCAGCATTTT. This codes for CSASGGQLSNQPQHF.

The V call is TRBV4-2, the J call TRBJ2-7; 10 nucleotides line up with TRBD1. CDR3 length: 16 amino acids. Trimming cost V 0 bases and J 5 bases; bases outside gene matches: 7. CDR1 is LGHNA and CDR2 is YNFKEQ in the germline V gene. The CDR3 nucleotides are TGTGCCAGCAGCCAAGATGGGAGGACAGGGGGAAACGAGCAGTACTTC. Its protein is CASSQDGRTGGNEQYF.

The V and J genes are TRBV9 and TRBJ1-1; 12 bases map to TRBD1. Looked up from germline, CDR1 is SGDLS and CDR2 is YYNGEE. V lost 4 bases to trimming and J lost 6 bases; unmatched junction nucleotides: 13. The CDR3 loop spans 17 amino acids. CDR3 sequence (DNA): TGTGCCAGCAGCCAATCCGGGACAGGGGGCCCCGGCGCTGAAGCTTTCTTT. Its translation is CASSQSGTGGPGAEAFF.

DNA for the CDR3: TGTGCCAGCAGAAAACCGGACTCACGCGAGCAGTACTTC. It encodes CASRKPDSREQYF. The rearrangement uses TRBV28 and TRBJ2-7; maybe TRBD2 (5 bases). The CDR3 extends over 13 amino acids. CDR1 is MDHEN and CDR2 is SYDVKM in the germline V gene. Trimming took off 6 bases at V and 6 bases at J, with 15 bases between the two ends.

The chain uses TRBV7-9 and TRBJ1-4, with D possibly TRBD1 on 6 matching bases. This CDR3 has 16 residues. The germline CDR1 and CDR2 sequences are SEHNR and FQNEAQ (reference sequence). Trimming cost V 5 bases and J 0 bases, with 13 bases left between them. For the CDR3, the DNA is TGTGCCAGCAGCCCGTCGGACAGAACAACTAATGAAAAACTGTTTTTT. Translated: CASSPSDRTTNEKLFF.

The rearrangement links TRBV29-1 to TRBJ1-1; 8 nucleotides align to TRBD1. Germline CDR1 and CDR2: SQVTM and ANQGSEA. The CDR3 spans 13 residues. V shed 3 bases, J shed 5 bases, and the junction held 5 bases outside the gene matches. The CDR3 reads CSVDRQGWTEAFF. CDR3 nucleotides: TGCAGCGTTGACAGACAGGGGTGGACTGAAGCTTTCTTT. The full variable domain, with the rest looked up from reference TRBV29-1 and TRBJ1-1, is SAVISQKPSRDICQRGTSLTIQCQVDSQVTMMFWYRQQPGQSLTLIATANQGSEATYESGFVIDKFPISRPNLTFSTLTVSNMSPEDSSIYLCSVDRQGWTEAFFGQGTRLTVV.

J is TRBJ2-5 and V is TRBV2; D possibly matches TRBD1 or TRBD2 (8 bases each). V was cut by 8 bases and J by 5 bases, with 24 bases left in between. The germline CDR1 and CDR2 sequences are SNHLY and FYNNEI. The CDR3 covers 16 residues. In nucleotides, the CDR3 is TGTGCCAGCGACGGGAGGGCCAGGGGGCGCGAGGAGACCCAGTACTTC. It encodes CASDGRARGREETQYF.

The chain links TRBV7-9 to TRBJ2-6, with D possibly being TRBD1 (6 bases). This CDR3 region has 14 residues. Between the trimmed V and J ends, which lost 6 bases and 1 base, there was a span of 7 bases. The germline gives CDR1 SEHNR, CDR2 FQNEAQ (reference sequence). The CDR3 reads CASSRGSGANVLTF. The CDR3 nucleotides read TGTGCCAGCAGTAGGGGGTCTGGGGCCAACGTCCTGACTTTC.

The CDR3: CASSLVVGGSKETQYF. CDR3 DNA sequence: TGTGCCAGCAGCTTAGTAGTGGGGGGGAGTAAAGAGACCCAGTACTTC. The chain has TRBV11-2 and TRBJ2-5; 7 bases align to TRBD2. Trimming cost V 1 base and J 3 bases; bases outside gene matches: 8. Germline V gene sequence: CDR1 SGHAT, CDR2 FQNNGV. The CDR3 contains 16 residues.

This clone was observed once. The V and J genes are TRBV7-6 and TRBJ2-3; 11 positions agree with TRBD2. Trimming removed 5 bases from V and 0 bases from J; junction bases left unmatched: 7. The length of the CDR3 is 17 residues. In germline, CDR1 is SGHVS, CDR2 FNYEAQ. In DNA, the CDR3 is TGTGCCAGCAGCGTATTACTAGCGGGGGCCAGCACAGATACGCAGTATTTT. It yields the protein CASSVLLAGASTDTQYF. The complete variable domain, with remaining parts taken from reference TRBV7-6 and TRBJ2-3, reads GAGVSQSPRYKVTKRGQDVALRCDPISGHVSLYWYRQALGQGPEFLTYFNYEAQQDKSGLPNDRFSAERPEGSISTLTIQRTEQRDSAMYRCASSVLLAGASTDTQYFGPGTRLTVL.

The chain joins TRBV19 to TRBJ1-1; 7 bases are shared with TRBD1. From germline, CDR1 is LNHDA and CDR2 SQIVND (reference sequence). This CDR3 has 16 amino acids. V shed 3 bases and J 4 bases; nucleotides not matched to a gene: 11. The CDR3 region has the DNA TGTGCCAGTAGTATCACCCTTAATGACAGGGTCACTGAAGCTTTCTTT. This gives the protein CASSITLNDRVTEAFF. Based on the CDR3 plus reference TRBV19 and TRBJ1-1, the full variable domain is DGGITQSPKYLFRKEGQNVTLSCEQNLNHDAMYWYRQDPGQGLRLIYYSQIVNDFQKGDIAEGYSVSREKKESFPLTVTSAQKNPTAFYLCASSITLNDRVTEAFFGQGTRLTVV.

V gene TRBV9 combines with J gene TRBJ2-1, with unresolved D. V dropped 0 bases and J dropped 12 bases, with 16 bases sitting between them. Germline-derived CDR1 and CDR2 are SGDLS and YYNGEE. There are 14 residues in the CDR3. CDR3: CASSVDELTGLQFF. The CDR3 DNA is TGTGCCAGCAGCGTAGATGAGTTGACTGGCCTGCAGTTCTTC.

The chain joins TRBV7-2 to TRBJ2-2, with TRBD1 matching 8 bases. The CDR3 has 16 residues. Germline assignment: CDR1 SGHTA and CDR2 FQGNSA. Trimming took 1 base from V and 5 from J; bases not matched to a gene: 6. CDR3 in amino acids: CASSLDPGGQTGELFF. DNA for the CDR3: TGTGCCAGCAGCTTAGATCCAGGGGGCCAGACCGGGGAGCTGTTTTTT.

CDR3 residues: CSASEPEWPQHF. CDR3 nucleotide sequence: TGCAGTGCTAGTGAGCCGGAGTGGCCCCAGCATTTT. The chain combines TRBV20-1 with TRBJ1-5; D ambiguous. The CDR3 runs to 12 residues. V gave up 3 bases and J gave up 9 bases, with 12 bases separating them. Germline V gene data show CDR1 as DFQATT and CDR2 as SNEGSKA (reference sequence).

This clone was counted between two and nine times. The V gene is TRBV9, the J gene TRBJ1-1, with D perhaps TRBD1 (5 bases). Germline V gene lookup returns CDR1 SGDLS and CDR2 YYNGEE. Trimming left V 0 bases short and J 5 bases short, with 14 bases between. The CDR3 consists of 15 residues. CDR3 in amino acids: CASSVVGESATEAFF. The CDR3 region has the DNA TGTGCCAGCAGCGTAGTGGGGGAATCGGCTACTGAAGCTTTCTTT.

V is TRBV5-5 and J is TRBJ1-4; no clear D gene. The CDR3 loop spans 15 amino acids. Germline V gives CDR1 SGHKS, CDR2 YYEKEE (reference sequence). Trimming stripped 4 bases from V and 1 base from J, with 11 bases between. The CDR3 sequence is CASSRRDKTNEKLFF. The CDR3 DNA sequence: TGTGCCAGCAGCCGCCGGGATAAAACTAATGAAAAACTGTTTTTT.

This sequence joins TRBV7-2 and TRBJ1-5, with 7 bases fitting TRBD1. Trimming cost V 5 bases and J 1 base; bases outside gene matches: 5. Germline values: CDR1 SGHTA, CDR2 FQGNSA. This CDR3 spans 15 amino acids. This chain's CDR3 is CASSPTGMSNQPQHF. The CDR3, as DNA: TGTGCCAGCAGCCCGACAGGGATGAGCAATCAGCCCCAGCATTTT. Full variable domain (rest looked up from reference TRBV7-2 and TRBJ1-5): GAGVSQSPSNKVTEKGKDVELRCDPISGHTALYWYRQSLGQGLEFLIYFQGNSAPDKSGLPSDRFSAERTGGSVSTLTIQRTQQEDSAVYLCASSPTGMSNQPQHFGDGTRLSIL.